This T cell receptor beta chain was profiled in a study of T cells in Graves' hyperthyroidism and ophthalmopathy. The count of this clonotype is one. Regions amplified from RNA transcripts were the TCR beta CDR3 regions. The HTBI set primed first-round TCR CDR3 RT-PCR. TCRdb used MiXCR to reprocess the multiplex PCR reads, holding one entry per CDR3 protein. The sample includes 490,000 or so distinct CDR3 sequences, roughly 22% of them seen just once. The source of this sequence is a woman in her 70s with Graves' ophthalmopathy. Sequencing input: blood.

The CDR3 reads CSATPGALFPQETQYF. The DNA of the CDR3 is TGCAGTGCTACCCCCGGGGCACTATTCCCCCAAGAGACCCAGTACTTC. This chain joins TRBV20-1 and TRBJ2-5; perhaps D is TRBD1 or TRBD2 (5 bases each). Germline loops: CDR1 DFQATT, CDR2 SNEGSKA (reference sequence). V lost 4 bases, J lost 1 base, and 19 bases lay in between. The CDR3 length is 16 residues.